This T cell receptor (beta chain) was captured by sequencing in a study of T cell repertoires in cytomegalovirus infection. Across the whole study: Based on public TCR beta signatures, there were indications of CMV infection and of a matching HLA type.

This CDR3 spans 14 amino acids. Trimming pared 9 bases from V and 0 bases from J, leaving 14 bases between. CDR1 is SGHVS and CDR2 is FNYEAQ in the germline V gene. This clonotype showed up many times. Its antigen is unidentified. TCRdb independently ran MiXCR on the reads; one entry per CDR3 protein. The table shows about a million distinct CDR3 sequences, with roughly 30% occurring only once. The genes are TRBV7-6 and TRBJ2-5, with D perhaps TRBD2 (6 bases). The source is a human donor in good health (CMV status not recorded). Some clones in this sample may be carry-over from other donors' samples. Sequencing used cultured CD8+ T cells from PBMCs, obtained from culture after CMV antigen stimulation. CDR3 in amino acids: CASKIRDYQETQYF. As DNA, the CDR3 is TGTGCCAGTAAGATCCGGGACTACCAAGAGACCCAGTACTTC.